The entry below gives a single T cell receptor (beta chain) sequence along with its context. Sequenced by immunoSEQ multiplex PCR; TCRdb stores in-frame clones only, minus some. The sample has about 110,000 clones, just under 95% seen once; the top ten hold 2.2%. The sample originates from a study of T cell responses to AZD1222 COVID-19 vaccine. V was clipped by 0 bases and J by 6 bases, with 21 bases between them. Germline CDR1 reads LNHNV; CDR2 reads YYDKDF (reference sequence). The CDR3 contains 18 residues. This clonotype was sampled from an adult in good health. The V gene is TRBV15, the J gene TRBJ1-5; a weak D match, TRBD1 (5 bases). Sequenced here: peripheral blood, sampled on day 0 of AZD1222 vaccination. The CDR3 is CATSRDSNTGGGVQPQHF. For the CDR3, the DNA is TGTGCCACCAGCAGAGATTCGAATACGGGGGGTGGGGTTCAGCCCCAGCATTTT.